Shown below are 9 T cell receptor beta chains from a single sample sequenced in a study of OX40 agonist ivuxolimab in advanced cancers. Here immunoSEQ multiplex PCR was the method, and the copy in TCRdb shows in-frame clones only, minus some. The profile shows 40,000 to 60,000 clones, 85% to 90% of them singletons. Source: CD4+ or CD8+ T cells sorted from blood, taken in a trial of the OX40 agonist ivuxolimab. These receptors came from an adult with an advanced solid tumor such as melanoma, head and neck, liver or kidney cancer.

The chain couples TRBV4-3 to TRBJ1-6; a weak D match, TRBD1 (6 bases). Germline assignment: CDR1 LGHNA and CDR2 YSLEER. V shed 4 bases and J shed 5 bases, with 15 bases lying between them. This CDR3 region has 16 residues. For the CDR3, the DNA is TGCGCCAGCAGCCCTCGACAGGCTGGAAATAATTCACCCCTCCACTTT. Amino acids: CASSPRQAGNNSPLHF.

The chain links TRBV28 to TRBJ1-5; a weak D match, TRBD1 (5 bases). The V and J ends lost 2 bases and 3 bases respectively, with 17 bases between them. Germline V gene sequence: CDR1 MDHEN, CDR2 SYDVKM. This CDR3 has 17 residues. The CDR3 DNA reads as TGTGCCAGCAGTTTAAGGCAGGGTAGGATGGCCAATCAGCCCCAGCATTTT. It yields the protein CASSLRQGRMANQPQHF. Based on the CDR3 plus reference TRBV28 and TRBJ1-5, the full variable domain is DVKVTQSSRYLVKRTGEKVFLECVQDMDHENMFWYRQDPGLGLRLIYFSYDVKMKEKGDIPEGYSVSREKKERFSLILESASTNQTSMYLCASSLRQGRMANQPQHFGDGTRLSIL.

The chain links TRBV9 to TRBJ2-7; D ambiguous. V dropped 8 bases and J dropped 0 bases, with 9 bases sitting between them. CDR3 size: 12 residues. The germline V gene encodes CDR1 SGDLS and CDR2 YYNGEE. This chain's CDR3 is CARSLSSYEQYF. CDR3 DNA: TGTGCCAGGTCACTGAGCTCCTACGAGCAGTACTTC.

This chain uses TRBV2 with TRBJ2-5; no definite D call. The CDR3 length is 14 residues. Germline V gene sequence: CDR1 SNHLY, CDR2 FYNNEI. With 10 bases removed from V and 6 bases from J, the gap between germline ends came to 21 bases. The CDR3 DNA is TGTGCCACCCCCCCCCGGTCAGGCGAACAGACCCAGTACTTC. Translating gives CATPPRSGEQTQYF.

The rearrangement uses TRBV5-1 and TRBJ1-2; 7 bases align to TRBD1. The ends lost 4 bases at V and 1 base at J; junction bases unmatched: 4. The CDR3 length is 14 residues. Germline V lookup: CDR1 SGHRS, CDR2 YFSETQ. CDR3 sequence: CASSPGQNNYGYTF. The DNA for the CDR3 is TGCGCCAGCAGCCCGGGACAGAATAACTATGGCTACACCTTC.

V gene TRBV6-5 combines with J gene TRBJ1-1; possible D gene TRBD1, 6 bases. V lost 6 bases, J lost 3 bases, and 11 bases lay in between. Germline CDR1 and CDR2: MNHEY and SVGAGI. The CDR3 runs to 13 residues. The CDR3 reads CASSRTDYTEAFF. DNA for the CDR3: TGTGCCAGCAGCAGGACAGACTACACTGAAGCTTTCTTT.

CDR3 nucleotides: TGTGCCACTACCCAGCCCAGGTCAGGGGCCCAGTACTTC. Protein product: CATTQPRSGAQYF. The gene calls are TRBV6-1 and TRBJ2-5, with D maybe TRBD1 (6 bases). Trimming pared 10 bases from V and 9 bases from J, leaving 21 bases between. CDR1 is MNHNS, CDR2 SASEGT, per germline. The CDR3 totals 13 residues.

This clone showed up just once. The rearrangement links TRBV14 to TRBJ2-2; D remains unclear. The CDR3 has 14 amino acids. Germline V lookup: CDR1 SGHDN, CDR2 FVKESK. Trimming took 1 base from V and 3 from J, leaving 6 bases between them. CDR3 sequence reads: CASSQGRYTGELFF. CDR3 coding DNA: TGTGCCAGCAGCCAAGGGCGGTACACCGGGGAGCTGTTTTTT.

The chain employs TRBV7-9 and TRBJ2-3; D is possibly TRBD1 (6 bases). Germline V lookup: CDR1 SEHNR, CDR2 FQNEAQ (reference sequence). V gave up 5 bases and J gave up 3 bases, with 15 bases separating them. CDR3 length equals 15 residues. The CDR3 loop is CASSLGTRGTDTQYF. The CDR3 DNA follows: TGTGCCAGCAGCCTCGGGACGAGGGGGACAGATACGCAGTATTTT.